What follows are 18 T cell receptor beta chains derived from one specimen sequenced in a study of T cell changes during pregnancy in multiple sclerosis. The method was immunoSEQ multiplex PCR; TCRdb's version includes in-frame clones alone and lacks a portion of them. This sample has about 93,000 clones, with 80% to 95% found just once. The material was peripheral blood, obtained after pregnancy. These receptors came from a female donor with multiple sclerosis, enrolled in a pregnancy study.

CDR3 nucleotides: TGCGCCAGCAGCCAAGACCCCCCAGGGTTGAACACTGAAGCTTTCTTT. Its protein product is CASSQDPPGLNTEAFF. The chain recombines TRBV4-3 with TRBJ1-1; tentatively, D is TRBD1 (5 bases). The CDR3 runs to 16 residues. V was trimmed by 0 bases and J by 0 bases, leaving 11 bases between them. Per the germline V gene, CDR1 is LGHNA and CDR2 is YSLEER.

The chain couples TRBV28 to TRBJ2-5; the match to TRBD1 covers 7 bases. This CDR3 spans 14 amino acids. Trimming cost V 5 bases and J 2 bases; bases outside gene matches: 5. CDR1 and CDR2 from the germline V gene are MDHEN and SYDVKM. In DNA, the CDR3 is TGTGCCAGCAGTCCCGACAGGGTGCAAGAGACCCAGTACTTC. Protein sequence: CASSPDRVQETQYF.

This chain links TRBV5-4 with TRBJ2-7; 12 nucleotides match TRBD2. CDR3 length: 15 residues. The germline gives CDR1 SGHNT, CDR2 YYREEE (reference sequence). The V gene end was trimmed by 3 bases and the J gene end by 6 bases; junction bases not matched to a gene: 7. CDR3 amino acids: CASSWGGTSGPEQYF. The CDR3 DNA follows: TGTGCCAGCAGCTGGGGTGGGACTAGCGGGCCCGAGCAGTACTTC.

The chain joins TRBV27 to TRBJ1-2, with D unresolved. The CDR3 contains 13 residues. V was trimmed by 0 bases and J by 4 bases, leaving 6 bases between them. The germline CDR1 and CDR2 sequences are MNHEY and SMNVEV (reference sequence). CDR3: CASSLSGLYGYTF. CDR3 sequence (DNA): TGTGCCAGCAGTTTATCGGGCCTCTATGGCTACACCTTC.

The V call is TRBV4-1, the J call TRBJ2-3; 10 bases line up with TRBD2. The CDR3 consists of 16 residues. The ends lost 0 bases at V and 4 bases at J; junction bases unmatched: 4. Germline V gives CDR1 MGHRA, CDR2 YSYEKL. The CDR3 bases are TGCGCCAGCAGCCAAGATGGTCTAGCGGGGGCAGATACGCAGTATTTT. It specifies CASSQDGLAGADTQYF.

This clone was seen only a few times. The V gene is TRBV19, the J gene TRBJ1-5, with D possibly being TRBD1 (6 bases). This CDR3 region has 15 residues. Germline V gives CDR1 LNHDA, CDR2 SQIVND (reference sequence). The germline V and J ends were trimmed by 3 bases and 7 bases, with 16 bases remaining between them. The CDR3, as DNA: TGTGCCAGTAGTATCGCTATGGGGGCTGGACAGCCCCAGCATTTT. Translating it yields CASSIAMGAGQPQHF. Based on the CDR3 plus reference TRBV19 and TRBJ1-5, the full variable domain is DGGITQSPKYLFRKEGQNVTLSCEQNLNHDAMYWYRQDPGQGLRLIYYSQIVNDFQKGDIAEGYSVSREKKESFPLTVTSAQKNPTAFYLCASSIAMGAGQPQHFGDGTRLSIL.

The V and J genes are TRBV4-3 and TRBJ2-1; 11 nucleotides line up with TRBD2. Germline V gene data show CDR1 as LGHNA and CDR2 as YSLEER. This CDR3 contains 15 residues. Trimming cost V 4 bases and J 8 bases; bases outside gene matches: 7. The chain's CDR3 is CASSRGLAGGYEQFF. The CDR3 DNA is TGCGCCAGCAGCCGGGGCCTAGCGGGGGGCTATGAGCAGTTCTTC.

This clone was detected only once. Additional DNA sequences in this sample encode the identical CDR3. This chain connects TRBV29-1 to TRBJ2-5, with D maybe TRBD1 (6 bases). Germline V CDR1 and CDR2: SQVTM, ANQGSEA. Trimming shortened V by 6 bases and J by 1 base, and 9 bases separated the two germline ends. The CDR3 is 12 residues long. DNA for the CDR3: TGCAGCGTAGGACAGATCCAAGAGACCCAGTACTTC. Residues: CSVGQIQETQYF.

This clone has a single count. V gene TRBV29-1 combines with J gene TRBJ1-2; 11 bases match TRBD1. The junction had 12 bases not matched to a gene; V was cut back by 7 bases and J by 8 bases. The CDR3 consists of 14 residues. The germline V gene encodes CDR1 SQVTM and CDR2 ANQGSEA. CDR3 sequence: CSGRDRGSLEGYTF. The CDR3 region has the DNA TGCAGCGGGCGGGACAGGGGGTCTCTGGAGGGCTACACCTTC.

The chain has TRBV6-5 and TRBJ2-1; TRBD2 agrees at 11 bases. V lost 6 bases to trimming and J lost 8 bases; unmatched junction nucleotides: 9. The CDR3 is 15 residues long. The V gene's germline CDR1 is MNHEY and CDR2 SVGAGI. The CDR3 region is CASSPGTSGGYEQFF. In DNA form, the CDR3 reads TGTGCCAGCAGCCCAGGAACTAGCGGGGGCTATGAGCAGTTCTTC.

V usage is TRBV18 and J usage is TRBJ2-2; D not resolved. The CDR3 extends over 16 amino acids. The V end was cut by 0 bases, the J end by 5 bases, with 13 bases between. The germline V gene has CDR1 KGHSH and CDR2 LQKENI. The CDR3 nucleotides read TGTGCCAGCTCACCACCGAGTGGCGGAAATACCGGGGAGCTGTTTTTT. Translating it yields CASSPPSGGNTGELFF.

The rearrangement uses TRBV29-1 and TRBJ2-3, with 13 bases fitting TRBD2. V dropped 2 bases and J dropped 7; count of bases not matched to a gene: 12. Germline V gene lookup returns CDR1 SQVTM and CDR2 ANQGSEA. This CDR3 is built from 17 residues. CDR3 DNA sequence: TGCAGCGTTGAATGGGGGGTGACTAGCGGGAGGAGAAATACGCAGTATTTT. Translated, it gives CSVEWGVTSGRRNTQYF.

The rearrangement joins TRBV18 to TRBJ1-5; TRBD1 matches at 7 bases. The germline V gene has CDR1 KGHSH and CDR2 LQKENI. This CDR3 has 13 amino acids. The trim removed 4 bases at V and 7 bases at J, leaving 4 bases unmatched. The CDR3 region has the DNA TGTGCCAGCTCACTTACAGGGGAACAGCCCCAGCATTTT. It codes for CASSLTGEQPQHF.

The rearrangement joins TRBV29-1 to TRBJ1-2; no reliable D call. Germline V lookup: CDR1 SQVTM, CDR2 ANQGSEA. The CDR3 contains 12 residues. Trimming shortened V by 4 bases and J by 6 bases, and 12 bases separated the two germline ends. The CDR3 sequence is CSVVVESHGYTF. CDR3 coding DNA: TGCAGCGTTGTGGTCGAGAGCCATGGCTACACCTTC.

This chain connects TRBV2 to TRBJ2-1; 9 bases are a match to TRBD2. This CDR3 is 14 amino acids long. Germline V gives CDR1 SNHLY, CDR2 FYNNEI. The junction had 4 bases not matched to a gene; V was cut back by 10 bases and J by 0 bases. The DNA of the CDR3 is TGTGCCATTCTAGCGGGGAACTCCTACAATGAGCAGTTCTTC. This encodes CAILAGNSYNEQFF.

The chain combines TRBV7-9 with TRBJ2-5; TRBD2 matches at 14 bases. The CDR3 is 16 residues long. Looked up from germline, CDR1 is SEHNR and CDR2 is FQNEAQ (reference sequence). V lost 5 bases, J lost 1 base, and 3 bases stayed unmatched. CDR3 loop: CASSGLAGGGQETQYF. The CDR3 DNA reads as TGTGCCAGCAGCGGACTAGCGGGGGGAGGCCAAGAGACCCAGTACTTC.

The sample holds one count of this clone. The chain has TRBV19 and TRBJ2-1, with TRBD2 matching over 12 bases. This CDR3 spans 16 amino acids. CDR1 and CDR2 from the germline V gene are LNHDA and SQIVND (reference sequence). Trimming removed 5 bases from V and 8 bases from J; junction bases left unmatched: 10. CDR3 sequence reads: CASSEASGGALYEQFF. DNA of the CDR3: TGTGCCAGTAGTGAGGCTAGCGGGGGGGCTCTCTATGAGCAGTTCTTC.

The rearrangement links TRBV4-3 to TRBJ2-1, with 10 positions matching TRBD2. Germline trimming cut 1 base from V and 7 bases from J; bases unmatched to any gene: 4. Germline values: CDR1 LGHNA, CDR2 YSLEER. CDR3 length equals 15 residues. This CDR3 reads CASSQGASGGNEQFF. CDR3 DNA sequence: TGCGCCAGCAGCCAAGGGGCTAGCGGGGGAAATGAGCAGTTCTTC.